This entry lists 32 T cell receptor beta chains sequenced from one sample in a study of shared clonotypes between healthy human individuals. Assay: immunoSEQ multiplex PCR; the TCRdb copy retains only in-frame clones and omits some. The sample contains nearly 1 million clones, 76% of which appear only once. The sequenced material came from memory CD4+ T cells sorted from blood. The subset: CD45RA-negative fraction. The receptors here all came from a man younger than 35 in good health.

This clone appeared a few times. This chain uses TRBV11-2 with TRBJ2-5; 9 bases agree with TRBD2. The length of the CDR3 is 17 residues. J lost 1 base, V lost 0 bases, and 6 bases had no gene match. Per germline, CDR1 SGHAT and CDR2 FQNNGV. The chain's CDR3 is CASSLDILAGPQETQYF. For the CDR3, the DNA is TGTGCCAGCAGCTTAGATATCCTAGCGGGACCCCAAGAGACCCAGTACTTC.

The chain uses TRBV5-4 and TRBJ1-2; D call uncertain. V was shortened by 4 bases and J by 4 bases, with 11 bases between the two germline ends. Per the germline V gene, CDR1 is SGHNT and CDR2 is YYREEE (reference sequence). The CDR3 runs 13 residues. CDR3 loop: CASSRPQSYGYTF. The CDR3, as DNA: TGTGCCAGCAGCCGCCCGCAGAGCTATGGCTACACCTTC.

This clone was detected only a few times. The rearrangement links TRBV7-9 to TRBJ2-3, with D possibly being TRBD2 (5 bases). CDR1 and CDR2 (germline): SEHNR, FQNEAQ (reference sequence). The CDR3 is made up of 15 amino acids. V was cut by 1 base and J by 11 bases, with 19 bases left in between. The CDR3 sequence: CASSLGSYTGTLQYF. The CDR3 DNA sequence: TGTGCCAGCAGCTTAGGCTCCTATACGGGAACGTTGCAGTATTTT.

The V gene is TRBV7-6, the J gene TRBJ2-7, with TRBD1 matching 8 bases. The CDR3 has 16 amino acids. The germline gives CDR1 SGHVS, CDR2 FNYEAQ. J was trimmed by 1 base and V by 5 bases; bases with no gene match: 10. The CDR3 region is CASSPRQGQFSYEQYF. The CDR3 coding sequence is TGTGCCAGCAGCCCCCGACAGGGGCAATTTTCCTACGAGCAGTACTTC.

This clone was detected once. V gene TRBV10-2 combines with J gene TRBJ2-1, with D possibly matching TRBD1 (6 bases). Germline CDR1 and CDR2: WSHSY and SAAADI. The CDR3 sequence is 14 residues long. Trimming removed 5 bases at V and 6 bases at J, with 14 bases between. The CDR3 spells CASSLQGSSNEQFF. The CDR3, as DNA: TGCGCCAGCAGTCTGCAGGGGAGTAGCAATGAGCAGTTCTTC.

With respect to this clone: Other DNA sequences in this specimen translate into the identical CDR3. This chain links TRBV27 with TRBJ1-6, with D possibly matching TRBD1 (6 bases). This CDR3 is 14 amino acids long. The V end lost 3 bases, the J end lost 5 bases, and 8 bases lay between the germline ends. In germline, CDR1 is MNHEY, CDR2 SMNVEV (reference sequence). In DNA, the CDR3 is TGTGCCAGCAGTTTTTGGACAGATAATTCACCCCTCCACTTT. This gives the protein CASSFWTDNSPLHF.

Concerning this clone itself: The junction does not match germline at one end; this may be a read error. This chain connects TRBV19 to TRBJ1-1; no definite D call. The CDR3 has 13 amino acids. Germline CDR1 reads LNHDA; CDR2 reads SQIVND (reference sequence). The CDR3 nucleotides read TGTGCCAGCAGTACCAGGATGAACACTGAAGCTTTCTTT. Encoded protein: CASSTRMNTEAFF.

The genes are TRBV21-1 and TRBJ1-4; no check of the table's D call, TRBD1, against the DNA was made. TRBV21-1 is a known pseudogene. The CDR3 extends over 14 amino acids. The CDR3 here is CASRGGQVGEKLFF. CDR3 coding DNA: TGTGCCAGCAGAGGGGGACAGGTTGGTGAAAAACTGTTTTTT.

The J gene is TRBJ1-4, the V gene TRBV5-1; D may be TRBD1 (6 bases). Per germline, CDR1 SGHRS and CDR2 YFSETQ. V was trimmed by 0 bases and J by 7 bases, leaving 10 bases between them. The CDR3 extends over 14 amino acids. The DNA of the CDR3 is TGCGCCAGCAGCTTGGTTCAGGGGAGTGAAAAACTGTTTTTT. This encodes CASSLVQGSEKLFF.

The chain combines TRBV29-1 with TRBJ2-2; 9 nucleotides align to TRBD1. Per the germline V gene, CDR1 is SQVTM and CDR2 is ANQGSEA. The trim removed 5 bases at V and 1 base at J, leaving 2 bases unmatched. The CDR3 covers 14 residues. The CDR3 loop is CSVTGQGNTGELFF. Here the CDR3 DNA reads TGCAGCGTTACGGGACAGGGGAACACCGGGGAGCTGTTTTTT.

The table lists this clone with a few counts. This rearrangement joins TRBV2 to TRBJ2-5; D not resolved. Trimming took 7 bases from V and 0 from J, leaving 3 bases between them. The CDR3 has 11 amino acids. CDR1 is SNHLY, CDR2 FYNNEI, per germline. CDR3 DNA sequence: TGTGCCAGCAACTACCAAGAGACCCAGTACTTC. Residues: CASNYQETQYF. The entire variable domain, with the rest obtained from reference TRBV2 and TRBJ2-5, is as follows: EPEVTQTPSHQVTQMGQEVILRCVPISNHLYFYWYRQILGQKVEFLVSFYNNEISEKSEIFDDQFSVERPDGSNFTLKIRSTKLEDSAMYFCASNYQETQYFGPGTRLLVL.

Here the CDR3 reads CASSLGTVRDWPQHF. The CDR3 DNA reads as TGTGCCAGCAGCTTGGGGACAGTTCGGGATTGGCCCCAGCATTTT. V usage is TRBV11-3 and J usage is TRBJ1-5; the match to TRBD1 covers 7 bases. Germline-derived CDR1 and CDR2 are SGHNT and YENEEA. With 3 bases clipped from V and 9 bases from J, the junction kept 11 bases outside the gene matches. The CDR3 loop spans 15 amino acids.

This clone was seen a few times. Other DNA sequences in the sample encode the same CDR3. The rearrangement uses TRBV5-1 and TRBJ1-6; no firm D call. V was pared by 0 bases and J by 9 bases, with 13 bases between. This CDR3 spans 15 amino acids. The germline V gene encodes CDR1 SGHRS and CDR2 YFSETQ. The CDR3 reads CASSLEGADSSPLHF. The DNA of the CDR3 is TGCGCCAGCAGCTTGGAGGGCGCGGATAGTTCACCCCTCCACTTT.

This rearrangement joins TRBV6-1 to TRBJ1-4; TRBD1 might be the D (5 bases). The CDR3 is 16 amino acids. Per the germline V gene, CDR1 is MNHNS and CDR2 is SASEGT. Trimming pared 2 bases from V and 10 bases from J, leaving 20 bases between. DNA for the CDR3: TGTGCCAGCAGTGAACGTATGACAGATCTCATACGAAAACTGTTTTTT. It encodes CASSERMTDLIRKLFF.

The chain joins TRBV27 to TRBJ1-6, with TRBD1 matching over 7 bases. CDR1 and CDR2 (germline): MNHEY, SMNVEV (reference sequence). This CDR3 is built from 15 residues. The V segment lost 4 bases and the J segment 10 bases; nucleotides outside the gene matches: 10. The CDR3 DNA reads as TGTGCCAGCAGTTCCCGACAGGGTGTAAACTCACCCCTCCACTTT. Amino acid sequence: CASSSRQGVNSPLHF.

This chain joins TRBV15 and TRBJ1-3; D is undetermined. CDR3 length equals 13 residues. Germline CDR1 is LNHNV and CDR2 is YYDKDF (reference sequence). Trimming left V 1 base short and J 8 bases short, with 9 bases between. CDR3 nucleotide sequence: TGTGCCACCAGCAGAGGGGAAGTGGACACCATATATTTT. Its translation: CATSRGEVDTIYF.

This chain links TRBV11-1 with TRBJ1-4, with D perhaps TRBD1 (6 bases). CDR1 SGHAT and CDR2 FQDESV come from the germline V gene (reference sequence). This CDR3 spans 13 amino acids. The V end lost 5 bases, the J end lost 8 bases, and 12 bases lay between the germline ends. The CDR3 region has the DNA TGTGCCAGCAGCCGTAGCAGGGGAGAAAAACTGTTTTTT. Translating it yields CASSRSRGEKLFF.

The chain joins TRBV9 to TRBJ2-2; TRBD2 might be the D (5 bases). V was clipped by 7 bases and J by 2 bases, with 9 bases between them. CDR3 length equals 13 residues. Germline V gene sequence: CDR1 SGDLS, CDR2 YYNGEE. This chain's CDR3 is CASGSKNTGELFF. In DNA, the CDR3 is TGTGCCAGCGGGAGCAAAAACACCGGGGAGCTGTTTTTT. Filled out from reference TRBV9 and TRBJ2-2, the complete variable domain reads DSGVTQTPKHLITATGQRVTLRCSPRSGDLSVYWYQQSLDQGLQFLIQYYNGEERAKGNILERFSAQQFPDLHSELNLSSLELGDSALYFCASGSKNTGELFFGEGSRLTVL.

The chain uses TRBV6-5 and TRBJ2-1; 9 nucleotides agree with TRBD2. CDR1 and CDR2 from the germline V gene are MNHEY and SVGAGI. Losses at the gene ends were 6 bases for V and 4 bases for J; bases not matched to a gene: 7. This CDR3 region has 15 residues. CDR3 residues: CASSLSGGRYNEQFF. CDR3 sequence (DNA): TGTGCCAGCAGCCTTAGCGGGGGCCGTTACAATGAGCAGTTCTTC.

This clone was detected a few times. In DNA, the CDR3 is TGTGCCAGCAGTTATACTCTCGATGAGCAGTTCTTC. This encodes CASSYTLDEQFF. The rearrangement uses TRBV6-6 and TRBJ2-1, with unresolved D. V lost 3 bases and J 8 bases, leaving 8 bases between the germline ends. Germline CDR1 and CDR2: MNHNY and SVGAGI (reference sequence). The CDR3 contains 12 residues.

The count of this clone is one. The V and J genes are TRBV6-4 and TRBJ1-4, with D possibly TRBD1 on 6 matching bases. V was clipped by 0 bases and J by 10 bases, with 21 bases between them. The CDR3 loop spans 17 amino acids. Germline V gene lookup returns CDR1 MRHNA and CDR2 SNTAGT. In DNA, the CDR3 is TGTGCCAGCAGTGACTCGCCTCCGCAGGGGCAGTCAGGAAAACTGTTTTTT. Translating gives CASSDSPPQGQSGKLFF.

The chain recombines TRBV4-1 with TRBJ1-5; perhaps TRBD1 as D (6 bases). The CDR3 is made up of 18 amino acids. V was trimmed by 1 base and J by 2 bases, leaving 18 bases between them. Per the germline V gene, CDR1 is MGHRA and CDR2 is YSYEKL. CDR3 in DNA: TGCGCCAGCAGCCAAGTGGGGGGCAGGGGAGGCGGCAATCAGCCCCAGCATTTT. Translating it yields CASSQVGGRGGGNQPQHF.

This clone was observed a few times. The junction shows a germline mismatch at one end, possibly a read error. The J gene is TRBJ2-7, the V gene TRBV6-1; D is unresolved. The CDR3 sequence is 11 residues long. Looked up from germline, CDR1 is MNHNS and CDR2 is SASEGT. The chain's CDR3 is CASSEAIVGHF. CDR3 coding DNA: TGTGCCAGCAGTGAAGCGATAGTTGGGCACTTC.

The CDR3 here is CASSGSETQYF. The CDR3 region has the DNA TGTGCCAGCAGTGGCTCAGAGACCCAGTACTTC. This rearrangement joins TRBV6-6 to TRBJ2-5; D not resolved. This CDR3 has 11 amino acids. Trimming took off 5 bases at V and 4 bases at J, with 5 bases between the two ends. Germline assignment: CDR1 MNHNY and CDR2 SVGAGI (reference sequence).

The chain joins TRBV28 to TRBJ1-1; D perhaps matches TRBD1 (6 bases). Trimming removed 4 bases from V and 12 bases from J, with 9 bases in between. This CDR3 spans 10 amino acids. Looked up from germline, CDR1 is MDHEN and CDR2 is SYDVKM. The CDR3 is CASSYRVTFF. The CDR3 DNA follows: TGTGCCAGCAGTTACAGGGTAACTTTCTTT. Drawing the rest from reference TRBV28 and TRBJ1-1, the complete variable domain is DVKVTQSSRYLVKRTGEKVFLECVQDMDHENMFWYRQDPGLGLRLIYFSYDVKMKEKGDIPEGYSVSREKKERFSLILESASTNQTSMYLCASSYRVTFFGQGTRLTVV.

The chain carries TRBV2 and TRBJ1-5; possible D gene TRBD1, 5 bases. This CDR3 spans 14 amino acids. CDR1 SNHLY and CDR2 FYNNEI come from the germline V gene. Trimming pared 7 bases from V and 0 bases from J, leaving 10 bases between. CDR3 nucleotide sequence: TGTGCCAGCACGCGGGGGGTTAGCAATCAGCCCCAGCATTTT. Translated, it gives CASTRGVSNQPQHF.

This sequence joins TRBV10-3 and TRBJ2-3; weak D call: TRBD2 (5 bases). The CDR3 is 17 amino acids. The V and J ends lost 2 bases and 1 base respectively, with 16 bases between them. Germline loops: CDR1 ENHRY, CDR2 SYGVKD. CDR3: CAISETPPGSGTDTQYF. DNA for the CDR3: TGTGCCATCAGTGAGACCCCCCCGGGATCTGGCACAGATACGCAGTATTTT.

This chain links TRBV10-3 with TRBJ1-1; D might be TRBD1 (5 bases). The germline CDR1 and CDR2 sequences are ENHRY and SYGVKD. V was shortened by 5 bases and J by 6 bases, with 7 bases between the two germline ends. The CDR3 is made up of 11 amino acids. The DNA for the CDR3 is TGTGCCATCAGTCAGGGCGCTGAAGCTTTCTTT. Encoded protein: CAISQGAEAFF.

The J gene is TRBJ2-5, the V gene TRBV7-2; D unclear. V lost 7 bases and J lost 5, with 14 bases in between. This CDR3 has 13 residues. The germline CDR1 and CDR2 sequences are SGHTA and FQGNSA. Here the CDR3 reads CASNPGLRETQYF. The CDR3 region has the DNA TGTGCCAGCAACCCAGGTTTGAGGGAGACCCAGTACTTC.

A remark on this clone: Other nucleotide sequences from this sample produce the same CDR3. V usage is TRBV5-1 and J usage is TRBJ2-3; D is uncertain. V shed 4 bases and J shed 3 bases, with 3 bases lying between them. The CDR3 contains 11 residues. The V gene's germline CDR1 is SGHRS and CDR2 YFSETQ. The chain's CDR3 is CASSLTDTQYF. CDR3 sequence (DNA): TGCGCCAGCAGCCTTACAGATACGCAGTATTTT.

As to this clone: Different DNA sequences within this sample yield the same CDR3. V is TRBV7-9 and J is TRBJ1-1; D is unclear. Germline CDR1 and CDR2: SEHNR and FQNEAQ (reference sequence). This CDR3 has 13 amino acids. Trimming pared 3 bases from V and 1 base from J, leaving 6 bases between. CDR3 amino acids: CASSFGRNTEAFF. The CDR3 DNA follows: TGTGCCAGCAGCTTTGGTAGGAACACTGAAGCTTTCTTT.

This clone was seen just once. This chain uses TRBV6-5 with TRBJ2-1; 10 nucleotides line up with TRBD2. The CDR3 is 14 residues long. The J segment lost 6 bases and the V segment lost 6 bases, leaving 5 bases of the junction unmatched. The germline gives CDR1 MNHEY, CDR2 SVGAGI. This chain's CDR3 is CASRPLAGVNEQFF. The DNA for the CDR3 is TGTGCCAGCAGACCGCTAGCGGGAGTCAATGAGCAGTTCTTC.